This T cell receptor beta chain comes out of a study of OX40 agonist ivuxolimab in advanced cancers. Study at large: Prior anti-PD-1, anti-PD-L1 or anti-CTLA-4 therapy did not bar entry, and more than 35% had some.

Assay used: immunoSEQ multiplex PCR; TCRdb lists only in-frame clones, some missing. The sample holds about 110,000 clones, 75% to 95% seen once. Study results and caveats: The study found that CD8+ T cells averaged more expanded clones than CD4+.

As concerns this clone: The antigen remains undetermined.

This sequence was found in an adult with an advanced solid tumor such as melanoma, head and neck, liver or kidney cancer. The material was CD4+ or CD8+ T cells sorted from blood, obtained in a trial of the OX40 agonist ivuxolimab.

The CDR3 bases are TGTGCCAGTAGTACCGGGACCCCCTACGAGCAGTACTTC. It specifies CASSTGTPYEQYF. J is TRBJ2-7 and V is TRBV19; either TRBD1 or TRBD2 may supply D (5 bases each). Trimming stripped 4 bases from V and 2 bases from J, with 9 bases between. The CDR3 consists of 13 residues. Germline CDR1 LNHDA, CDR2 SQIVND (reference sequence).